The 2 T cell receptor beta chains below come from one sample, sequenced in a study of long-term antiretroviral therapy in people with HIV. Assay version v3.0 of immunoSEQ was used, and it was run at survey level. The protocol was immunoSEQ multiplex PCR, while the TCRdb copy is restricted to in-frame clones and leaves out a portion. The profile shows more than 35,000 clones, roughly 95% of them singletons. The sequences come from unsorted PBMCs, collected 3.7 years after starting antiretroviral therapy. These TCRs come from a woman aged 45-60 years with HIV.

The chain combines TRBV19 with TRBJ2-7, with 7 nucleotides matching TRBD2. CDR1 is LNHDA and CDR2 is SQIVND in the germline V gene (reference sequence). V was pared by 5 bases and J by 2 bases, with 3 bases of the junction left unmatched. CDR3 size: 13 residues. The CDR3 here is CASSLAVPYEQYF. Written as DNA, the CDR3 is TGTGCCAGTAGTCTAGCGGTCCCCTACGAGCAGTACTTC.

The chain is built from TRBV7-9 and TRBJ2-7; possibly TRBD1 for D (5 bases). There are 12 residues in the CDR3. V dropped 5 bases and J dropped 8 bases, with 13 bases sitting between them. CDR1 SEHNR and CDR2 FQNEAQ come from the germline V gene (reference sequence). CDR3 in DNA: TGTGCCAGCAGCCTCGGACAATATAAGCAGTACTTC. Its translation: CASSLGQYKQYF.